The 17 T cell receptor beta chains below come from one sample, sequenced in a study of cytomegalovirus exposure and HLA in healthy donors. This PCR relied on a set of 60 Vbeta primers and 13 Jbeta primers. Only in-frame clones appear in the TCRdb table, and some are missing; sequencing was by immunoSEQ multiplex PCR. Among roughly 110,000 clones, 75% were seen once, and the ten largest hold over 2%. The sequenced material came from PBMCs. The receptors shown here come from a man in his forties or fifties in good health and CMV-seronegative.

The chain employs TRBV18 and TRBJ2-3, with 7 bases matching TRBD1. The CDR3 has 13 amino acids. Germline trimming cut 5 bases from V and 6 bases from J; bases unmatched to any gene: 5. Germline V gene lookup returns CDR1 KGHSH and CDR2 LQKENI. The CDR3 region has the DNA TGTGCCAGCTCAAAGGGGACAGCGGATACGCAGTATTTT. Translating it yields CASSKGTADTQYF. The complete variable domain, with remaining parts taken from reference TRBV18 and TRBJ2-3, reads NAGVMQNPRHLVRRRGQEARLRCSPMKGHSHVYWYRQLPEEGLKFMVYLQKENIIDESGMPKERFSAEFPKEGPSILRIQQVVRGDSAAYFCASSKGTADTQYFGPGTRLTVL.

J is TRBJ1-2 and V is TRBV25-1; TRBD1 agrees at 9 bases. Germline V gene sequence: CDR1 MGHDK, CDR2 SYGVNS. The CDR3 has 13 residues. V lost 10 bases and J lost 7; bases outside the gene matches: 10. Written as DNA, the CDR3 is TGTGCCACCGAGGACAGGGGTATGGGTGGCTACACCTTC. Residues: CATEDRGMGGYTF.

The genes are TRBV11-2 and TRBJ2-7; 8 nucleotides agree with TRBD2. Looked up from germline, CDR1 is SGHAT and CDR2 is FQNNGV. CDR3 length: 15 residues. The junction had 6 bases not matched to a gene; V was cut back by 5 bases and J by 0 bases. The DNA for the CDR3 is TGTGCCAGCAGCCTTTGGCGGGGGGCCTCCTACGAGCAGTACTTC. It specifies CASSLWRGASYEQYF.

The genes are TRBV28 and TRBJ1-6; no clear D. The germline CDR1 and CDR2 sequences are MDHEN and SYDVKM. V dropped 6 bases and J dropped 5 bases, with 11 bases sitting between them. This CDR3 spans 14 amino acids. CDR3 region: CASSLTFNNSPLHF. CDR3 nucleotide sequence: TGTGCCAGCAGCCTGACATTTAATAATTCACCCCTCCACTTT.

This chain links TRBV7-2 with TRBJ1-5; D remains unclear. The CDR3 has 13 residues. V was pared by 6 bases and J by 5 bases, with 11 bases between. Germline V gives CDR1 SGHTA, CDR2 FQGNSA. The CDR3 is CASREMGDQPQHF. CDR3 nucleotide sequence: TGTGCCAGCAGGGAGATGGGTGATCAGCCCCAGCATTTT. The variable domain in full, completed from reference TRBV7-2 and TRBJ1-5, reads GAGVSQSPSNKVTEKGKDVELRCDPISGHTALYWYRQSLGQGLEFLIYFQGNSAPDKSGLPSDRFSAERTGGSVSTLTIQRTQQEDSAVYLCASREMGDQPQHFGDGTRLSIL.

V usage is TRBV7-8 and J usage is TRBJ2-7, with 11 nucleotides matching TRBD2. The CDR3 has 15 amino acids. CDR1 and CDR2 from the germline V gene are SGHVS and FQNEAQ. The J segment lost 5 bases and the V segment lost 0 bases, leaving 3 bases of the junction unmatched. CDR3 residues: CASSLALAGGHEQYF. CDR3 bases: TGTGCCAGCAGCTTAGCGCTAGCGGGGGGACACGAGCAGTACTTC.

V usage is TRBV4-1 and J usage is TRBJ1-5, with D uncertain. Germline V gives CDR1 MGHRA, CDR2 YSYEKL. The CDR3 is 14 amino acids. With 0 bases removed from V and 9 bases from J, the gap between germline ends came to 12 bases. CDR3 bases: TGCGCCAGCAGCCAAGAGGCAGGAGGATCGCCCCAGCATTTT. Translated, it gives CASSQEAGGSPQHF.

The V gene is TRBV5-4, the J gene TRBJ2-2; 8 bases line up with TRBD2. The CDR3 spans 17 residues. V lost 4 bases, J lost 4 bases, and 12 bases stayed unmatched. CDR1 SGHNT and CDR2 YYREEE come from the germline V gene (reference sequence). DNA for the CDR3: TGTGCCAGCAGCAGGGTGGGACTAGGGAGTTTCACCGGGGAGCTGTTTTTT. Its translation: CASSRVGLGSFTGELFF. Full variable domain (rest looked up from reference TRBV5-4 and TRBJ2-2): ETGVTQSPTHLIKTRGQQVTLRCSSQSGHNTVSWYQQALGQGPQFIFQYYREEENGRGNFPPRFSGLQFPNYSSELNVNALELDDSALYLCASSRVGLGSFTGELFFGEGSRLTVL.

J is TRBJ2-3 and V is TRBV13; D is ambiguous. The length of the CDR3 is 15 residues. V shed 3 bases and J shed 2 bases, with 12 bases lying between them. Germline CDR1 is PRHDT and CDR2 is FYEKMQ (reference sequence). CDR3 in DNA: TGTGCCAGCAGCTTGGGCTCGTTACTCACAGATACGCAGTATTTT. It yields the protein CASSLGSLLTDTQYF. Complete variable domain (other parts from reference TRBV13 and TRBJ2-3): AAGVIQSPRHLIKEKRETATLKCYPIPRHDTVYWYQQGPGQDPQFLISFYEKMQSDKGSIPDRFSAQQFSDYHSELNMSSLELGDSALYFCASSLGSLLTDTQYFGPGTRLTVL.

This chain uses TRBV28 with TRBJ2-3; the D gene is possibly TRBD2 (5 bases). The CDR3 loop spans 13 amino acids. Germline CDR1 MDHEN, CDR2 SYDVKM. Between the trimmed V and J ends, which lost 4 bases and 6 bases, there was a span of 11 bases. The CDR3 spells CASSSRTPDTQYF. The CDR3 region has the DNA TGTGCCAGCAGTTCCCGGACTCCGGATACGCAGTATTTT.

V and J are TRBV19 and TRBJ1-5; D gene ambiguous. The CDR3 sequence is 14 residues long. Germline assignment: CDR1 LNHDA and CDR2 SQIVND (reference sequence). Trimming stripped 9 bases from V and 5 bases from J, with 17 bases between. The CDR3: CASAGVDRDQPQHF. DNA of the CDR3: TGTGCCAGCGCCGGGGTTGATAGGGATCAGCCCCAGCATTTT.

For the CDR3, the DNA is TGTGCCAGCTGGGATCGCGGGGGGTCCTACGAGCAGTACTTC. It is translated as CASWDRGGSYEQYF. The genes are TRBV6-5 and TRBJ2-7, with 8 positions matching TRBD2. CDR3 length equals 14 residues. CDR1 is MNHEY, CDR2 SVGAGI, per germline. V dropped 8 bases and J dropped 1; count of bases not matched to a gene: 7.

The chain uses TRBV29-1 and TRBJ1-1; 7 bases align to TRBD1. The germline gives CDR1 SQVTM, CDR2 ANQGSEA. The length of the CDR3 is 11 residues. Losses at the gene ends were 4 bases for V and 7 bases for J; bases not matched to a gene: 3. The CDR3 DNA is TGCAGCGTTGTGGGACAGATTGAAGCTTTCTTT. Encoded protein: CSVVGQIEAFF.

This clone was detected a few times. In DNA form, the CDR3 reads TGTGCCAGCAGTGAGGGGACAGGGGGCTACGAGCAGTACTTC. This gives the protein CASSEGTGGYEQYF. The chain is built from TRBV6-1 and TRBJ2-7; 11 bases are a match to TRBD1. The CDR3 runs to 14 residues. From germline, CDR1 is MNHNS and CDR2 SASEGT. The trim removed 3 bases at V and 3 bases at J, leaving 1 base unmatched.

V usage is TRBV7-9 and J usage is TRBJ1-3; D is uncertain. Germline V lookup: CDR1 SEHNR, CDR2 FQNEAQ (reference sequence). This CDR3 has 14 amino acids. The V end lost 5 bases, the J end lost 4 bases, and 12 bases lay between the germline ends. The CDR3 DNA sequence: TGTGCCAGCAGCCAAACCCAACAGGGAAACACCATATATTTT. Its translation is CASSQTQQGNTIYF.

The V and J genes are TRBV10-3 and TRBJ2-3, with 11 bases identical to TRBD2. V dropped 2 bases and J dropped 2; count of bases not matched to a gene: 21. Germline values: CDR1 ENHRY, CDR2 SYGVKD. This CDR3 region has 22 residues. In DNA, the CDR3 is TGTGCCATCAGTGAGACGACGGGGACAGAAAGACTAGCGGGGACAACCACAGATACGCAGTATTTT. Protein: CAISETTGTERLAGTTTDTQYF.

The gene calls are TRBV6-5 and TRBJ2-1, with 11 bases aligning to TRBD2. From germline, CDR1 is MNHEY and CDR2 SVGAGI. CDR3 length: 16 residues. V trimming: 0 bases; J trimming: 6 bases; junction bases outside the gene matches: 4. The CDR3 loop reads CASSYSLAGGLNEQFF. The CDR3 DNA follows: TGTGCCAGCAGTTACTCGCTAGCGGGGGGACTCAATGAGCAGTTCTTC.